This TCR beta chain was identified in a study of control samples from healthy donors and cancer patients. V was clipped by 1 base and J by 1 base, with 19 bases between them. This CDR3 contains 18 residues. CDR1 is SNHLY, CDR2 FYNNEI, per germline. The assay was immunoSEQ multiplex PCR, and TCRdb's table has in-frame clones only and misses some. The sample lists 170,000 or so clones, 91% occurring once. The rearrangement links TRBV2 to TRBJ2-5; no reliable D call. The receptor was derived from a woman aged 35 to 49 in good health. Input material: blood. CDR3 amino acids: CASSEGGPAVQPQETQYF. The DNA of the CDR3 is TGTGCCAGCAGTGAAGGTGGTCCAGCCGTCCAGCCCCAAGAGACCCAGTACTTC.